This TCR beta chain emerged from a study of blood T cells in healthy people across ages. The study's findings and limits: With age, beta diversity per million T cells declined roughly linearly, significantly by about 40.

Roughly 9.2 milliliters of peripheral blood were drawn from each donor into EDTA-treated tubes. Trimming stripped 1 base from V and 5 bases from J, with 12 bases between. The CDR3 spans 14 residues. Germline values: CDR1 SEHNR, CDR2 FQNEAQ (reference sequence). A second PCR, run for roughly 6 to 11 cycles, used a sample-barcoded 5' primer plus a J-beta primer mix. TCRdb processed the 5' RACE reads anew with MiXCR; each CDR3 protein has one entry. In the table there are 550,000 to 650,000 distinct CDR3 sequences, about 29% of which are singletons. This clonotype has ten or more counts. Its antigen is as yet unknown. This same sample was also taken into another study, of T cells of mothers and their children. As that report states: Roughly 6 children, together with their three healthy Caucasian mothers, made up the donors. A slight, non-significant increase in overlap was found for related mother-child pairs relative to unrelated pairs.

The V call is TRBV7-9, the J call TRBJ2-7; D gene unclear. Material: blood. The TCR was taken from a boy aged 2 to 10 in good health. The CDR3 here is CASSLETDRDEQYF. The CDR3 DNA sequence: TGTGCCAGCAGCTTAGAAACGGACCGAGACGAGCAGTACTTC.